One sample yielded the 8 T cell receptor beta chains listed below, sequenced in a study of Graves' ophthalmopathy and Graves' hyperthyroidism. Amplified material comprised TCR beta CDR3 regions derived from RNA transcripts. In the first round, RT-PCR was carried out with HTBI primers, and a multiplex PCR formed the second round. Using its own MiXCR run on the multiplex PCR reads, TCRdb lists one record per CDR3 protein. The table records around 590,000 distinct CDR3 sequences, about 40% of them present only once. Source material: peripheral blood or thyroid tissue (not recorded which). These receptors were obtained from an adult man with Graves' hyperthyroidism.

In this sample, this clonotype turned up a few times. As DNA, the CDR3 is TGTGCCAGCAGCCGAGGCGCAGGGGGGGACAGCTATGGCTACACCTTC. Its translation is CASSRGAGGDSYGYTF. The chain links TRBV7-2 to TRBJ1-2; 7 nucleotides line up with TRBD1. Germline values: CDR1 SGHTA, CDR2 FQGNSA. V was clipped by 5 bases and J by 4 bases; unmatched bases: 13. This CDR3 spans 16 amino acids.

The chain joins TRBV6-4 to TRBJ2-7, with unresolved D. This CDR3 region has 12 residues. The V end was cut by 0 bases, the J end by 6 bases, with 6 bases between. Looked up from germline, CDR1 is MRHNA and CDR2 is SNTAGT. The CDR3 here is CASSDSGGEQYF. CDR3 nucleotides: TGTGCCAGCAGTGACTCGGGCGGCGAGCAGTACTTC.

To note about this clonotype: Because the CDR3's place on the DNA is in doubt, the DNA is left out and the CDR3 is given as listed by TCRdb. CDR3 loop: CASSLGPSNEKLFFGSGTQHF. The chain is built from TRBV7-2 and TRBJ1-5. Germline assignment: CDR1 SGHTA and CDR2 FQGNSA. Both ends counted, the CDR3 spans 21 residues.

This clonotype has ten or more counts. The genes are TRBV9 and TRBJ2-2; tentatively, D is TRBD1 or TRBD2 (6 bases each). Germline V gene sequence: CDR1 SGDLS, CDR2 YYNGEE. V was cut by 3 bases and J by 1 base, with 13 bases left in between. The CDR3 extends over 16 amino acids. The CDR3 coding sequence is TGTGCCAGCAGCGCCCGCAGGGGAGGGAACACCGGGGAGCTGTTTTTT. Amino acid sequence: CASSARRGGNTGELFF.

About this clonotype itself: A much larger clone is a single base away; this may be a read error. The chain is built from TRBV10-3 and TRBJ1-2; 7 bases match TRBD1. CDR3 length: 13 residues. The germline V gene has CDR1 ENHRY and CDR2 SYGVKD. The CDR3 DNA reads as TGTGCCAGCAGTGAACAGGGGTCCTATGGCTACACCTTC. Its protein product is CASSEQGSYGYTF.

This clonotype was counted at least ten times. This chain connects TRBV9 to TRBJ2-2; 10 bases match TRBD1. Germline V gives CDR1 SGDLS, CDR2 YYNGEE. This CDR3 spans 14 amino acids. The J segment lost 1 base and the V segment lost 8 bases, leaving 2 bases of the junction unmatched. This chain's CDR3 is CASGQGGNTGELFF. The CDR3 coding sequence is TGTGCCAGTGGACAGGGGGGGAACACCGGGGAGCTGTTTTTT.

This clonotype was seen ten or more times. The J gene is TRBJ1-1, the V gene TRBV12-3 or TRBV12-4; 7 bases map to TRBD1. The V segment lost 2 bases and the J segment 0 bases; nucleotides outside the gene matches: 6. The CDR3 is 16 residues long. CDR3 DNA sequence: TGTGCCAGCAGTTTAAAGTTCAGGGGGGTGAACACTGAAGCTTTCTTT. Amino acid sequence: CASSLKFRGVNTEAFF.

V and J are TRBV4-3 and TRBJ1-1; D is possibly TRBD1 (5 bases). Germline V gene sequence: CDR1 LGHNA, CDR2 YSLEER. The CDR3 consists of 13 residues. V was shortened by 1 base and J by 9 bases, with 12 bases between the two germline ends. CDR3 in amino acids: CASSQGPGPKAFF. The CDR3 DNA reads TGCGCCAGCAGCCAAGGGCCGGGACCAAAAGCTTTCTTT.